One TCR beta chain is described in this entry. Trimming cost V 1 base and J 7 bases; bases outside gene matches: 7. This CDR3 spans 14 amino acids. Germline V gene lookup returns CDR1 SGHNT and CDR2 YYREEE (reference sequence). This specimen comes from a study of blood T cell repertoires in COVID-19. Across the whole study: PBMCs, B-cell-depleted T cells, or T cells were the source of the cDNA or gDNA that made up the material.

Per the original methods: The authors estimated nucleated cell counts from reference gene primer amplification. The assay was immunoSEQ multiplex PCR, and TCRdb's table has in-frame clones only and misses some. The DNA was the basis for D and trimming; V, J and clone size are from that table. The sample includes 200,000 to 250,000 clones, 83% of them seen just once. V and J are TRBV5-4 and TRBJ2-7, with TRBD1 identical over 8 bases. The sequence derives from a young woman with COVID-19, enrolled during active disease. Specimen: peripheral blood. CDR3 loop: CASSLSQGAREQYF. CDR3 DNA sequence: TGTGCCAGCAGCTTGTCCCAGGGGGCAAGGGAGCAGTACTTC. The whole variable domain, remainder taken from reference TRBV5-4 and TRBJ2-7, is ETGVTQSPTHLIKTRGQQVTLRCSSQSGHNTVSWYQQALGQGPQFIFQYYREEENGRGNFPPRFSGLQFPNYSSELNVNALELDDSALYLCASSLSQGAREQYFGPGTRLTVT.